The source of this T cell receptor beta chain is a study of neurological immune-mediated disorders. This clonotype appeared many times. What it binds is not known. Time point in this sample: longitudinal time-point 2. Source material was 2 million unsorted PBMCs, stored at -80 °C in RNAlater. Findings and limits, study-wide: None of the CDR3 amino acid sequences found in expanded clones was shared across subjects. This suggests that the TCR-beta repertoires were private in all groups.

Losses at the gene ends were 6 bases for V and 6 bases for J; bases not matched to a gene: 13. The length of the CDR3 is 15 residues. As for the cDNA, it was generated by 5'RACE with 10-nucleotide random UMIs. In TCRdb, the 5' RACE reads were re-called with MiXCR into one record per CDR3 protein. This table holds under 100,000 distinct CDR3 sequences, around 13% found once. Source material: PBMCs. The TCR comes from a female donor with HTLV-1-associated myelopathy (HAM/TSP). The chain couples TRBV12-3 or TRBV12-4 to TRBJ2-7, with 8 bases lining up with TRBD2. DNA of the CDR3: TGTGCCAGCAGCCTCCCTCCGGGACTAGGTGGCGAGCAGTACTTC. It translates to CASSLPPGLGGEQYF.